One sample yielded the 14 T cell receptor beta chains listed below, sequenced in a study of T cells in Graves' hyperthyroidism and ophthalmopathy. The source material, RNA transcripts, was used to amplify TCR beta CDR3 regions. First-round RT-PCR targeting the TCR CDR3 was performed with the HTBI primer set. TCRdb re-called the multiplex PCR reads with MiXCR, one entry per CDR3 protein. The table shows approximately 600,000 distinct CDR3 sequences, with around 20% occurring only once. The sequencing input was blood. The receptors come from a man aged 25-40 years with Graves' ophthalmopathy.

This clonotype was counted ten times or more. This chain links TRBV6-1 with TRBJ1-2, with 7 bases aligning to TRBD1. With 3 bases clipped from V and 4 bases from J, the junction kept 8 bases outside the gene matches. Germline V lookup: CDR1 MNHNS, CDR2 SASEGT. CDR3 length equals 15 residues. The CDR3 loop is CASSESGTETYGYTF. In DNA, the CDR3 is TGTGCCAGCAGTGAGAGTGGGACAGAGACCTATGGCTACACCTTC.

This clonotype showed up many times. This rearrangement joins TRBV3-1 to TRBJ1-4; 8 nucleotides match TRBD1. Germline-derived CDR1 and CDR2 are LGHDT and YNNKEL (reference sequence). Unmatched junction bases numbered 7, after V lost 4 bases and J lost 6 bases. The CDR3 is 15 residues long. CDR3 sequence reads: CASSPRQGIHEKLFF. The CDR3 nucleotides read TGTGCCAGCAGCCCTCGACAGGGGATCCATGAAAAACTGTTTTTT.

This sequence joins TRBV19 and TRBJ1-2; no firm D call. The germline V gene has CDR1 LNHDA and CDR2 SQIVND (reference sequence). This CDR3 contains 13 residues. The V gene lost 7 bases and the J gene lost 3 bases, with 12 bases spanning the gap. The CDR3 protein is CASTESLDYGYTF. The CDR3 region has the DNA TGTGCCAGTACTGAAAGTCTTGACTATGGCTACACCTTC.

This clonotype was observed a handful of times. V usage is TRBV27 and J usage is TRBJ2-7; 7 nucleotides line up with TRBD1. Unmatched junction bases numbered 4, after V lost 0 bases and J lost 2 bases. CDR3 length: 15 amino acids. Germline V gives CDR1 MNHEY, CDR2 SMNVEV (reference sequence). CDR3 residues: CASSLSGQIPYEQYF. CDR3 coding DNA: TGTGCCAGCAGTTTATCGGGACAGATACCCTACGAGCAGTACTTC.

This clonotype was observed a few times. The chain combines TRBV5-1 with TRBJ2-1; TRBD2 matches 7 bases. There are 14 residues in the CDR3. The germline V gene has CDR1 SGHRS and CDR2 YFSETQ. V lost 3 bases, J lost 6 bases, and 6 bases stayed unmatched. CDR3 amino acids: CASSSTGLGNEQFF. The DNA of the CDR3 is TGCGCCAGCAGCTCGACCGGACTAGGCAATGAGCAGTTCTTC.

In this sample, this clonotype turned up many times. This chain links TRBV28 with TRBJ2-3; tentative D call: TRBD2 (5 bases). From germline, CDR1 is MDHEN and CDR2 SYDVKM. The CDR3 is 17 residues long. Trimming cost V 1 base and J 6 bases, with 20 bases left between them. The CDR3 sequence is CASSLSGVRQGGDTQYF. DNA for the CDR3: TGTGCCAGCAGTTTATCCGGGGTCCGACAAGGCGGGGATACGCAGTATTTT.

V and J are TRBV5-6 and TRBJ2-4; 11 nucleotides agree with TRBD2. V was clipped by 2 bases and J by 7 bases; unmatched bases: 11. The germline gives CDR1 SGHDT, CDR2 YYEEEE. This CDR3 is built from 17 residues. The CDR3 bases are TGTGCCAGCAGCTTTTGGGCTAGCGGGAGGCCGGGGAACATTCAGTACTTC. Its protein product is CASSFWASGRPGNIQYF.

This clonotype was found once. The chain is built from TRBV28 and TRBJ2-2; possibly TRBD1 for D (6 bases). Per the germline V gene, CDR1 is MDHEN and CDR2 is SYDVKM. The CDR3 sequence is 18 residues long. Trimming took 2 bases from V and 2 from J, leaving 18 bases between them. CDR3 coding DNA: TGTGCCAGCAGTTTACCCAAAGCAGGGGAGATCAACACCGGGGAGCTGTTTTTT. Protein product: CASSLPKAGEINTGELFF.

Many counts were recorded for this clonotype. The chain employs TRBV28 and TRBJ1-3; the D gene is possibly TRBD1 (5 bases). Trimming took off 5 bases at V and 0 bases at J, with 14 bases between the two ends. This CDR3 is 16 amino acids long. CDR1 and CDR2 from the germline V gene are MDHEN and SYDVKM. As DNA, the CDR3 is TGTGCCAGCAGTCCGTGGGGGGTCTTCTCTGGAAACACCATATATTTT. Translation: CASSPWGVFSGNTIYF.

The chain couples TRBV7-3 to TRBJ2-1, with 9 bases fitting TRBD2. The CDR3 totals 15 residues. J was trimmed by 8 bases and V by 6 bases; bases with no gene match: 11. CDR1 is SGHTA, CDR2 FQGTGA, per germline. The CDR3 nucleotides are TGTGCCAGCAGTTTTATAGCGGGAGAGGTCTATGAGCAGTTCTTC. It yields the protein CASSFIAGEVYEQFF.

Ten or more counts support this clonotype. The chain combines TRBV12-3 or TRBV12-4 with TRBJ1-1; 7 bases agree with TRBD1. The CDR3 is made up of 16 amino acids. The trim removed 3 bases at V and 4 bases at J, leaving 11 bases unmatched. The CDR3 loop reads CASSLKGGGEATEAFF. Written as DNA, the CDR3 is TGTGCCAGCAGTTTGAAAGGGGGCGGAGAGGCCACTGAAGCTTTCTTT.

The gene calls are TRBV20-1 and TRBJ2-1; D gene uncertain. Trimming pared 3 bases from V and 10 bases from J, leaving 7 bases between. This CDR3 is 10 amino acids long. In germline, CDR1 is DFQATT, CDR2 SNEGSKA (reference sequence). The CDR3 nucleotides read TGCAGTGCTAGCAAGGGCGAGCAGTTCTTC. Translating gives CSASKGEQFF.

This chain links TRBV27 with TRBJ1-5; D remains ambiguous. Trimming took 6 bases from V and 9 from J, leaving 15 bases between them. In germline, CDR1 is MNHEY, CDR2 SMNVEV (reference sequence). This CDR3 is 13 amino acids long. The CDR3 nucleotides read TGTGCCAGCAGGCTTATCCCCGGCGGGCCCCAGCATTTT. Its translation is CASRLIPGGPQHF.

The chain links TRBV6-2 or TRBV6-3 to TRBJ2-3; TRBD2 matches 10 bases. This CDR3 contains 16 residues. Germline CDR1 and CDR2: MNHEY and SVGEGT. Unmatched junction bases numbered 12, after V lost 6 bases and J lost 6 bases. CDR3 residues: CASRGGLAARIDTQYF. CDR3 bases: TGTGCCAGCAGAGGTGGACTAGCGGCCAGGATTGATACGCAGTATTTT.